This T cell receptor beta chain was captured by sequencing in a study of blood T cell repertoires in COVID-19. Study overall: The samples span acute and convalescent COVID-19 from the United States, Italy and Spain. In each case, the material was cDNA or gDNA derived from T cells, B-cell-depleted T cells, or PBMCs.

Methods used by the authors: For nucleated cells, counts were estimated from reference gene primer amplification. The data were produced by immunoSEQ multiplex PCR, yet TCRdb's version contains in-frame clones alone and is incomplete. The DNA gave D and trimming, while V, J and clone size come from that table. The sample consists of approximately 200,000 clones, 86% of them appearing once. This TCR derives from a woman aged 25 to 45 with active or convalescent COVID-19. The source material was peripheral blood.

The DNA of the CDR3 is TGTGCCAGTAGTACCTGGGACAGACCAAACTATGGCTACACCTTC. Translating gives CASSTWDRPNYGYTF. The chain has TRBV19 and TRBJ1-2, with TRBD1 matching 7 bases. Germline lookup yields CDR1 LNHDA and CDR2 SQIVND (reference sequence). This CDR3 spans 15 amino acids. V dropped 4 bases and J dropped 2; count of bases not matched to a gene: 7. The whole variable domain, remainder taken from reference TRBV19 and TRBJ1-2, is DGGITQSPKYLFRKEGQNVTLSCEQNLNHDAMYWYRQDPGQGLRLIYYSQIVNDFQKGDIAEGYSVSREKKESFPLTVTSAQKNPTAFYLCASSTWDRPNYGYTFGSGTRLTVV.